The rows below give T cell receptor beta chains drawn from one sample of a study of CD8 T cells in Susac syndrome. TCRdb passed the immunoSEQ multiplex PCR reads through MiXCR, listing each CDR3 protein once. The profile shows 50,000 to 65,000 distinct CDR3 sequences, around nine tenths of them singletons. Sample: CD8+ T cells from PBMCs. Source of these receptors: a human donor in good health. Each CDR3 is given with its conserved first and last residue. D genes are given only for firm matches.

>TRBJ2-7|TRBV19|NA
CASSISFGEAPYEQYF
TGTGCCAGTAGTATTAGCTTCGGGGAGGCACCCTACGAGCAGTACTTC
>TRBJ2-5|TRBV27|NA
CASSLQGTQETQYF
TGTGCCAGCAGTTTACAGGGTACCCAAGAGACCCAGTACTTC
>TRBJ2-7|TRBV20-1|NA
CSAENRETVYEQYF
TGCAGTGCTGAAAACAGGGAAACGGTCTACGAGCAGTACTTC
>TRBJ2-3|TRBV4-3|TRBD1
CASSQGRQGVDTQYF
TGCGCCAGCAGCCAAGGTAGACAGGGGGTAGATACGCAGTATTTT
>TRBJ2-3|TRBV4-1|TRBD2
CASSQALAGVDTQYF
TGCGCCAGCAGCCAGGCTTTAGCGGGGGTGGATACGCAGTATTTT
>TRBJ2-7|TRBV5-1|NA
CASSLVGGFYEQYF
TGCGCCAGCAGCTTGGTCGGGGGTTTCTACGAGCAGTACTTC
>TRBJ2-7|TRBV28|NA
CASSLSDFPYEQYF
TGTGCCAGCAGTTTATCTGACTTCCCCTACGAGCAGTACTTC
>TRBJ2-7|TRBV7-8|TRBD2
CASKGTSGFEQYF
TGTGCCAGCAAGGGAACTAGCGGGTTTGAGCAGTACTTC
>TRBJ2-7|TRBV7-9|TRBD2
CASLAGDEGPQAYEQYF
TGTGCCAGCCTCGCGGGGGATGAGGGCCCCCAAGCCTACGAGCAGTACTTC
>TRBJ1-4|TRBV24-1|TRBD1
CATAQGATNEKLFF
TGTGCCACCGCTCAGGGGGCAACTAATGAAAAACTGTTTTTT
>TRBJ1-1|TRBV6-2/TRBV6-3|NA
CASRTDGIEAFF
TGTGCCAGCAGAACGGACGGGATTGAAGCTTTCTTT